The clone carrying this T cell receptor beta chain was observed a handful of times. Its antigen is as yet unknown. The sample is drawn from a study of cytomegalovirus exposure and HLA in healthy donors. Study-wide points: The study assumed roughly uniform donor sequencing depth for presence/absence analyses. Three CMV-associated chains were confirmed in vitro to be specific for CMV antigens. According to a later analysis, most TCR beta chains associated with CMV appeared HLA-restricted.

Researchers ran the PCR with 60 Vbeta and 13 Jbeta primers. Clones were sequenced by immunoSEQ multiplex PCR, and TCRdb holds only the in-frame ones, with some missing. This repertoire shows roughly 180,000 clones, around 82% found once; its top ten account for around 0.98%. The V end was cut by 7 bases, the J end by 5 bases, with 14 bases between. CDR3 size: 12 residues. Per germline, CDR1 SQVTM and CDR2 ANQGSEA. The sequence was collected from a man aged 25 to 40 in good health and CMV-seronegative. The V gene is TRBV29-1, the J gene TRBJ1-2, with D possibly matching TRBD1 (6 bases). The sample consisted of PBMCs. DNA for the CDR3: TGCAGCGCACAAGGGGGAATTTATGGCTACACCTTC. Translation gives CSAQGGIYGYTF.